The next 23 T cell receptor beta chains were all read from a single sample in a study of T cells in Graves' hyperthyroidism and ophthalmopathy. The TCR beta CDR3 regions underwent amplification using RNA transcripts as the source. The HTBI primer set served for first-round RT-PCR of the TCR CDR3. TCRdb re-called the multiplex PCR reads with MiXCR, one entry per CDR3 protein. The sample includes about 600,000 distinct CDR3 sequences, about 16% of them seen just once. Sequencing was carried out using blood. These receptor sequences come from a woman in her 40s with Graves' ophthalmopathy.

This clonotype has a count of ten or more. The chain employs TRBV2 and TRBJ2-3; D unresolved. Germline V CDR1 and CDR2: SNHLY, FYNNEI. The ends were cut back, 7 bases at V and 8 bases at J, with 13 bases in the middle. The CDR3 consists of 12 residues. The CDR3 sequence is CASTQQSATQYF. The CDR3 nucleotides are TGTGCCAGCACCCAACAGTCAGCTACGCAGTATTTT.

The CDR3 reads CASSQDKLVLSSYNEQFF. The CDR3 DNA reads as TGTGCCAGCAGCCAAGATAAACTAGTGTTGAGCTCCTACAATGAGCAGTTCTTC. The chain couples TRBV4-2 to TRBJ2-1; possible D gene TRBD2, 5 bases. Between the trimmed V and J ends, which lost 0 bases and 0 bases, there was a span of 15 bases. This CDR3 is 18 amino acids long. The germline gives CDR1 LGHNA, CDR2 YNFKEQ.

This clonotype has only a few counts. Relative to the germline gene, one junction end is altered; a read error may explain this. This sequence joins TRBV20-1 and TRBJ1-5, with 7 bases matching TRBD1. Germline V CDR1 and CDR2: DFQATT, SNEGSKA (reference sequence). The CDR3 length is 12 residues. The CDR3 DNA reads as TGCAGTCCGGGACAGAGCAATCAGCTCCAGCATTTT. Its translation: CSPGQSNQLQHF.

The sample holds many counts of this clonotype. The chain carries TRBV7-8 and TRBJ2-1, with a possible D match to TRBD1 (6 bases). The CDR3 is made up of 14 amino acids. Per germline, CDR1 SGHVS and CDR2 FQNEAQ. V lost 3 bases and J 5 bases, leaving 11 bases between the germline ends. The CDR3 sequence: CASSFIRGNNEQFF. The DNA for the CDR3 is TGTGCCAGCAGCTTTATCAGGGGAAACAATGAGCAGTTCTTC.

The V and J genes are TRBV28 and TRBJ1-6; unclear D gene. This CDR3 contains 13 residues. V gave up 7 bases and J gave up 9 bases, with 13 bases separating them. In germline, CDR1 is MDHEN, CDR2 SYDVKM. The CDR3 is CASTFLPISPLHF. The CDR3 nucleotides read TGTGCCAGCACTTTCCTTCCAATTTCACCCCTCCACTTT.

In its sample, this clonotype was seen many times. This CDR3 reads CASSQLDGELFF. Written as DNA, the CDR3 is TGTGCCAGCAGCCAACTGGACGGGGAGCTGTTTTTT. The chain carries TRBV3-1 and TRBJ2-2; no firm D call. Trimming pared 2 bases from V and 7 bases from J, leaving 5 bases between. CDR3 length: 12 residues. In germline, CDR1 is LGHDT, CDR2 YNNKEL (reference sequence).

This clonotype was seen repeatedly, ten times or more. The chain recombines TRBV2 with TRBJ2-2, with unresolved D. V dropped 7 bases and J dropped 0 bases, with 9 bases sitting between them. The CDR3 runs 14 residues. Germline CDR1 reads SNHLY; CDR2 reads FYNNEI. The CDR3 loop reads CASKAEANTGELFF. In DNA form, the CDR3 reads TGTGCCAGCAAGGCAGAAGCGAACACCGGGGAGCTGTTTTTT.

The CDR3 loop reads CSARKYDSTDTQYF. The CDR3 nucleotides read TGCAGTGCTAGGAAATACGACAGTACAGATACGCAGTATTTT. The J gene is TRBJ2-3, the V gene TRBV20-1, with a tentative D call TRBD1 (5 bases). Per the germline V gene, CDR1 is DFQATT and CDR2 is SNEGSKA (reference sequence). This CDR3 contains 14 residues. V lost 3 bases, J lost 3 bases, and 13 bases lay in between.

This clonotype was seen only a few times. The chain employs TRBV6-1 and TRBJ2-3; TRBD2 matches at 8 bases. The CDR3 runs 19 residues. V lost 5 bases, J lost 1 base, and 17 bases stayed unmatched. Germline lookup yields CDR1 MNHNS and CDR2 SASEGT. The CDR3 DNA is TGTGCCAGCAGTACCCGCCGCGGGGGGAGCGGGGGACGCACAGATACGCAGTATTTT. It specifies CASSTRRGGSGGRTDTQYF.

DNA for the CDR3: TGTGCCAGCAGCTTAGTGGAACTCCCTAATTCACCCCTCCACTTT. The encoded protein is CASSLVELPNSPLHF. J is TRBJ1-6 and V is TRBV7-9; D is undetermined. Per germline, CDR1 SEHNR and CDR2 FQNEAQ (reference sequence). The CDR3 has 15 residues. V was cut by 1 base and J by 6 bases, with 10 bases left in between.

Many counts were recorded for this clonotype. The chain is built from TRBV3-1 and TRBJ2-5; D gene uncertain. V lost 1 base and J lost 10, with 10 bases in between. The CDR3 runs to 12 residues. Germline values: CDR1 LGHDT, CDR2 YNNKEL (reference sequence). DNA of the CDR3: TGTGCCAGCAGCCAAGTCTTTGAACTCCAGTACTTC. Its protein is CASSQVFELQYF.

This clonotype was counted only a few times. The gene calls are TRBV9 and TRBJ2-1, with 7 bases that match TRBD2. J lost 4 bases, V lost 0 bases, and 7 bases had no gene match. The CDR3 consists of 16 residues. Germline values: CDR1 SGDLS, CDR2 YYNGEE. DNA for the CDR3: TGTGCCAGCAGCGTAGGGTACGGGACTAATTACAATGAGCAGTTCTTC. This sequence encodes CASSVGYGTNYNEQFF. The complete variable domain, with remaining parts taken from reference TRBV9 and TRBJ2-1, reads DSGVTQTPKHLITATGQRVTLRCSPRSGDLSVYWYQQSLDQGLQFLIQYYNGEERAKGNILERFSAQQFPDLHSELNLSSLELGDSALYFCASSVGYGTNYNEQFFGPGTRLTVL.

The table lists this clonotype with a few counts. The chain has TRBV6-1 and TRBJ1-2; tentative D call: TRBD1 (6 bases). Germline V gene data show CDR1 as MNHNS and CDR2 as SASEGT. V shed 0 bases and J shed 0 bases, with 11 bases lying between them. The CDR3 sequence is 16 residues long. CDR3 DNA sequence: TGTGCCAGCAGTGAAGCAACAGGGATTCCTAACTATGGCTACACCTTC. It encodes CASSEATGIPNYGYTF.

J is TRBJ1-2 and V is TRBV7-2; D is undetermined. Deletions cut 0 bases from V and 7 bases from J, with 12 bases between. This CDR3 has 14 residues. Germline V gene data show CDR1 as SGHTA and CDR2 as FQGNSA. The CDR3 nucleotides read TGTGCCAGCAGCTTAGCCGCGGGCGAGCGTGGCTACACCTTC. It yields the protein CASSLAAGERGYTF.

The genes are TRBV5-1 and TRBJ1-6; 7 bases fit TRBD1. V lost 0 bases, J lost 7 bases, and 4 bases stayed unmatched. Germline V CDR1 and CDR2: SGHRS, YFSETQ. This CDR3 comprises 15 residues. DNA of the CDR3: TGCGCCAGCAGCTTGGAAGGGACAGACAATTCACCCCTCCACTTT. Its translation: CASSLEGTDNSPLHF.

This clonotype was recorded at least ten times. The chain carries TRBV5-1 and TRBJ1-3; possibly TRBD1 for D (6 bases). The CDR3 sequence is 14 residues long. V was clipped by 3 bases and J by 4 bases, with 11 bases between them. The germline gives CDR1 SGHRS, CDR2 YFSETQ. CDR3 sequence reads: CASSSGASGNTIYF. The CDR3 DNA reads TGCGCCAGCAGCTCGGGGGCTTCCGGAAACACCATATATTTT.

This clonotype appeared many times. The CDR3 region has the DNA TGTGCCAGCTCACCAGTCCCGACAGGGTTAGTAATCACTGAAGCTTTCTTT. This codes for CASSPVPTGLVITEAFF. V usage is TRBV18 and J usage is TRBJ1-1; TRBD1 aligns across 7 bases. V was pared by 2 bases and J by 4 bases, with 13 bases of the junction left unmatched. The CDR3 covers 17 residues. The germline CDR1 and CDR2 sequences are KGHSH and LQKENI.

This clonotype appeared many times. The chain recombines TRBV20-1 with TRBJ2-1; 8 bases map to TRBD1. This CDR3 has 16 amino acids. Germline lookup yields CDR1 DFQATT and CDR2 SNEGSKA (reference sequence). V gave up 3 bases and J gave up 1 base; unmatched junction bases: 8. The CDR3 region has the DNA TGCAGTGCTAGGGACATCGGACAGGGATCCTACAATGAGCAGTTCTTC. Its protein product is CSARDIGQGSYNEQFF.

The chain has TRBV4-1 and TRBJ2-1; the match to TRBD2 covers 7 bases. With V trimmed by 0 bases and J by 0 bases, 8 bases remained unmatched. The length of the CDR3 is 18 residues. Germline values: CDR1 MGHRA, CDR2 YSYEKL. The CDR3 region has the DNA TGCGCCAGCAGCCAAGAGGGGGGGAGAACGAGCTCCTACAATGAGCAGTTCTTC. Translated: CASSQEGGRTSSYNEQFF.

In its sample, this clonotype was seen a few times. The rearrangement links TRBV20-1 to TRBJ2-1, with 8 bases matching TRBD2. Unmatched junction bases numbered 6, after V lost 6 bases and J lost 2 bases. CDR1 and CDR2 (germline): DFQATT, SNEGSKA (reference sequence). The CDR3 extends over 14 amino acids. The CDR3 bases are TGCAGTGCAACAAGCGGGGGACCCTACAATGAGCAGTTCTTC. This encodes CSATSGGPYNEQFF.

This clonotype has a count of ten or more. V usage is TRBV6-1 and J usage is TRBJ1-1, with 7 bases fitting TRBD1. The junction had 12 bases not matched to a gene; V was cut back by 8 bases and J by 0 bases. The CDR3 runs 16 residues. Per the germline V gene, CDR1 is MNHNS and CDR2 is SASEGT. CDR3 nucleotide sequence: TGTGCCAGCGCTCGACAGGGCTCGTTCATGAACACTGAAGCTTTCTTT. Protein product: CASARQGSFMNTEAFF.

This clonotype was observed at least ten times. The CDR3 coding sequence is TGTGCCAGCACCCGAGCGATGAACACTGAAGCTTTCTTT. Residues: CASTRAMNTEAFF. This chain uses TRBV5-6 with TRBJ1-1; no reliable D call. Germline V lookup: CDR1 SGHDT, CDR2 YYEEEE. The CDR3 length is 13 residues. The V and J ends lost 6 bases and 0 bases respectively, with 9 bases between them.

V is TRBV3-1 and J is TRBJ1-1; D not certain. V shed 7 bases and J shed 1 base, with 7 bases lying between them. The CDR3 totals 12 residues. Germline CDR1 reads LGHDT; CDR2 reads YNNKEL (reference sequence). DNA for the CDR3: TGTGCCAGCAAACAAACGAACACTGAAGCTTTCTTT. This gives the protein CASKQTNTEAFF.